The clone carrying this T cell receptor (beta chain) occurred many times. No antigen is known for it. This record comes from a study of neurological immune-mediated disorders. Study-wide results and caveats: The absence of shared CDR3 amino acid sequences among expanded clones across subjects suggests private repertoires in all groups.

Germline CDR1 SGHTA, CDR2 FQGNSA. The CDR3 totals 15 residues. Trimming cost V 0 bases and J 5 bases, with 10 bases left between them. TCRdb re-derived calls from the 5' RACE reads in MiXCR, one entry per CDR3 protein. The table shows 60,000 to 85,000 distinct CDR3 sequences, with roughly 4.9% occurring only once. The V gene is TRBV7-2, the J gene TRBJ2-2; the D is unclear. The sequence came from a woman in her seventies with multiple sclerosis. Sequencing was done on a sample of PBMCs. CDR3 protein: CASSLAKISTGELFF. Here the CDR3 DNA reads TGTGCCAGCAGCTTAGCGAAGATATCTACCGGGGAGCTGTTTTTT. The whole variable domain, filled in from reference TRBV7-2 and TRBJ2-2, reads GAGVSQSPSNKVTEKGKDVELRCDPISGHTALYWYRQSLGQGLEFLIYFQGNSAPDKSGLPSDRFSAERTGGSVSTLTIQRTQQEDSAVYLCASSLAKISTGELFFGEGSRLTVL.